This entry describes one T cell receptor (beta chain). This record belongs to a study of T cells in Graves' hyperthyroidism and ophthalmopathy. TCR beta CDR3 region amplification was performed from RNA transcripts. The TCR CDR3 was amplified in a first-round RT-PCR using the HTBI primer set. MiXCR was run by TCRdb on the multiplex PCR reads, yielding one entry per CDR3 protein. This table has about 290,000 distinct CDR3 sequences, around 15% appearing once. Initially, at the first diagnosis of hyperthyroidism and before any ophthalmopathy symptoms, blood was sampled. CDR1 and CDR2 (germline): SGHDT, YYEEEE. The CDR3 loop spans 15 amino acids. The V end lost 4 bases, the J end lost 3 bases, and 11 bases lay between the germline ends.

The TCR was taken from a woman aged 45-60 years with Graves' hyperthyroidism that later progressed to Graves' ophthalmopathy. V gene TRBV5-6 combines with J gene TRBJ2-6, with a tentative D call TRBD2 (5 bases). Input material: blood. CDR3 DNA sequence: TGTGCCAGCAGCATCTCAGGAGGTGGGGCCAACGTCCTGACTTTC. This gives the protein CASSISGGGANVLTF.